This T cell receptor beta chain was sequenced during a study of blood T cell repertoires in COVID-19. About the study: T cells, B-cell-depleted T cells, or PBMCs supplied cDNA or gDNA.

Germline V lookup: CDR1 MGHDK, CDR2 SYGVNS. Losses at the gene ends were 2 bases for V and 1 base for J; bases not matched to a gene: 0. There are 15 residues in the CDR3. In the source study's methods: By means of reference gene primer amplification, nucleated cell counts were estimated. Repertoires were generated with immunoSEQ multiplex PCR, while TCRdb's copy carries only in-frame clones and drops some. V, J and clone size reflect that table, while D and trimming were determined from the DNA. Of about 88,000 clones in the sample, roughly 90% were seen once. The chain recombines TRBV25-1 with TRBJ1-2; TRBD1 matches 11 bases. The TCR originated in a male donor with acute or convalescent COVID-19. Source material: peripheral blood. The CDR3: CASSEGTGGNYGYTF. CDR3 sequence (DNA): TGTGCCAGCAGTGAAGGGACAGGGGGTAACTATGGCTACACCTTC.